This T cell receptor (beta chain) was identified during a study of T cell repertoires in cytomegalovirus infection. Study at large: From public TCR beta signatures came an indication of both CMV infection and matching HLA type. Study outcomes and limitations: Carriers of CMV plus the relevant HLA were identified by cumulative public TCR beta family frequency. CMV-specific TCR beta clonotypes restricted by HLA-C were the ones dominating the ex vivo response.

TCRdb analysed the reads with MiXCR anew, one entry per CDR3 protein. The sample holds almost 500,000 distinct CDR3 sequences; roughly 12% are singletons and the top ten take 10% to 13%. This clonotype was seen only a few times. Its antigen is unidentified. The CDR3 runs to 13 residues. Germline-derived CDR1 and CDR2 are SQVTM and ANQGSEA. Germline trimming cut 3 bases from V and 4 bases from J; bases unmatched to any gene: 5. The chain links TRBV29-1 to TRBJ1-2; 7 bases are shared with TRBD1. The clonotype comes from a human donor in good health (CMV status not recorded). Some clones in this sample may be carry-over from other donors' samples. Sequencing was done on a sample of PBMCs. CDR3 loop: CSVEATGIYGYTF. DNA for the CDR3: TGCAGCGTTGAGGCGACAGGGATCTATGGCTACACCTTC.